One sample yielded the 17 T cell receptor beta chains listed below, sequenced in a study of blood T cell repertoires in COVID-19. The protocol was immunoSEQ multiplex PCR, while the TCRdb copy is restricted to in-frame clones and leaves out a portion. This table holds more than 250,000 clones, about 83% found once. The sequenced material came from PBMCs or T cells enriched from blood (not recorded which). These receptors were collected from a woman in her thirties or forties who had recovered from COVID-19.

V and J are TRBV5-6 and TRBJ1-1, with 8 bases identical to TRBD1. The CDR3 sequence is 15 residues long. Germline V gene lookup returns CDR1 SGHDT and CDR2 YYEEEE. J lost 7 bases, V lost 2 bases, and 10 bases had no gene match. The CDR3, as DNA: TGTGCCAGCAGCTTTCTGGACAGGGCCGGGAGTGAAGCTTTCTTT. It specifies CASSFLDRAGSEAFF.

The rearrangement joins TRBV6-2 or TRBV6-3 to TRBJ2-1; a possible D gene is TRBD2 (5 bases). V gave up 0 bases and J gave up 5 bases, with 8 bases separating them. The CDR3 is made up of 14 amino acids. Germline CDR1 is MNHEY and CDR2 is SVGEGT. The CDR3 DNA follows: TGTGCCAGCAGTTACTCTCTAGCCGACAATGAGCAGTTCTTC. It codes for CASSYSLADNEQFF.

The chain has TRBV10-1 and TRBJ2-2; TRBD2 aligns across 13 bases. The CDR3 covers 16 residues. The V gene end was trimmed by 8 bases and the J gene end by 4 bases; junction bases not matched to a gene: 7. Per germline, CDR1 WNHNN and CDR2 SYGVQD (reference sequence). The DNA for the CDR3 is TGCGCCAGCCCCCCCGGGACTAGCGGGACCACCGGGGAGCTGTTTTTT. This gives the protein CASPPGTSGTTGELFF.

J is TRBJ2-7 and V is TRBV28; weak D call: TRBD1 (6 bases). Germline V gives CDR1 MDHEN, CDR2 SYDVKM. The CDR3 has 14 residues. Trimming took 2 bases from V and 0 from J, leaving 8 bases between them. In DNA, the CDR3 is TGTGCCAGCAGTTTAGCAGGGGCCTCCTACGAGCAGTACTTC. This encodes CASSLAGASYEQYF.

This chain connects TRBV5-4 to TRBJ1-1; no clear D gene. The CDR3 covers 14 residues. V lost 0 bases, J lost 1 base, and 7 bases lay in between. Germline V gives CDR1 SGHNT, CDR2 YYREEE (reference sequence). This chain's CDR3 is CASSLVGGNTEAFF. CDR3 nucleotides: TGTGCCAGCAGCTTGGTTGGAGGGAACACTGAAGCTTTCTTT.

This chain uses TRBV27 with TRBJ2-2; 14 positions agree with TRBD2. CDR3 length: 16 residues. CDR1 MNHEY and CDR2 SMNVEV come from the germline V gene (reference sequence). V lost 5 bases to trimming and J lost 7 bases; unmatched junction nucleotides: 6. In nucleotides, the CDR3 is TGTGCCAGCAGTGGGGGACTAGCGGGAGTGGGCGGGGAGCTGTTTTTT. It yields the protein CASSGGLAGVGGELFF.

The chain recombines TRBV7-8 with TRBJ1-6, with TRBD1 matching 8 bases. Germline V gene sequence: CDR1 SGHVS, CDR2 FQNEAQ. With V trimmed by 3 bases and J by 13 bases, 11 bases remained unmatched. This CDR3 has 15 residues. Here the CDR3 reads CASSLADRGSYPLHF. DNA for the CDR3: TGTGCCAGCAGCTTGGCCGACAGGGGAAGTTATCCCCTCCACTTT.

This clone has only a few counts. V usage is TRBV6-5 and J usage is TRBJ2-5; tentative D call: TRBD1 (5 bases). This CDR3 is built from 13 residues. V was pared by 9 bases and J by 3 bases, with 14 bases between. From germline, CDR1 is MNHEY and CDR2 SVGAGI. The CDR3 spells CARYRSAEETQYF. DNA for the CDR3: TGTGCCAGGTACAGGTCAGCCGAAGAGACCCAGTACTTC.

The chain joins TRBV6-5 to TRBJ1-2; 9 bases line up with TRBD1. Trimming at V came to 6 bases and at J to 7 bases, leaving 9 bases not matched to a gene. This CDR3 contains 14 residues. Looked up from germline, CDR1 is MNHEY and CDR2 is SVGAGI. The CDR3 region is CASREGQGTSGYTF. The CDR3 DNA reads TGTGCCAGCAGAGAGGGACAGGGAACGAGTGGCTACACCTTC.

The chain carries TRBV9 and TRBJ1-6; no reliable D call. Germline-derived CDR1 and CDR2 are SGDLS and YYNGEE. V gave up 1 base and J gave up 9 bases, with 8 bases separating them. The length of the CDR3 is 13 residues. The CDR3 region has the DNA TGTGCCAGCAGCGTACAGGATTTTTCACCCCTCCACTTT. It codes for CASSVQDFSPLHF.

This clone has just a few counts. V gene TRBV9 combines with J gene TRBJ2-7; D remains unclear. The length of the CDR3 is 13 residues. Trimming took 0 bases from V and 5 from J, leaving 9 bases between them. Germline assignment: CDR1 SGDLS and CDR2 YYNGEE. This chain's CDR3 is CASSVAPSHEQYF. CDR3 nucleotides: TGTGCCAGCAGCGTAGCCCCAAGCCACGAGCAGTACTTC.

The chain combines TRBV7-3 with TRBJ1-5; D is perhaps TRBD1 (5 bases). The CDR3 spans 15 residues. Germline V gene sequence: CDR1 SGHTA, CDR2 FQGTGA. V dropped 5 bases and J dropped 6 bases, with 17 bases sitting between them. The CDR3 sequence is CASSIQGGAGQPQHF. CDR3 nucleotide sequence: TGTGCCAGCAGCATCCAGGGCGGGGCAGGTCAGCCCCAGCATTTT.

The V gene is TRBV2, the J gene TRBJ2-1; a possible D gene is TRBD2 (5 bases). Per germline, CDR1 SNHLY and CDR2 FYNNEI. The CDR3 spans 13 residues. Trimming removed 7 bases at V and 9 bases at J, with 16 bases between. The DNA of the CDR3 is TGTGCCAGCATGGTGGGAGAGGGCGTTGAGCAGTTCTTC. The encoded protein is CASMVGEGVEQFF.

The V and J genes are TRBV7-9 and TRBJ2-7; D is undetermined. CDR3 length equals 12 residues. Trimming stripped 3 bases from V and 7 bases from J, with 10 bases between. Germline V lookup: CDR1 SEHNR, CDR2 FQNEAQ (reference sequence). CDR3 region: CASSLSDEEQYF. The CDR3 bases are TGTGCCAGCAGCTTGAGCGATGAAGAGCAGTACTTC.

The V gene is TRBV27, the J gene TRBJ1-2; 9 bases agree with TRBD1. Trimming took 8 bases from V and 8 from J; bases not matched to a gene: 9. Germline V lookup: CDR1 MNHEY, CDR2 SMNVEV (reference sequence). This CDR3 has 13 residues. CDR3 in amino acids: CASAGDRAGGYTF. DNA for the CDR3: TGTGCCAGCGCTGGGGACAGGGCAGGAGGCTACACCTTC.

About this clone: The same CDR3 is also encoded by other DNA sequences in this sample. The genes are TRBV27 and TRBJ2-3; 10 nucleotides line up with TRBD2. This CDR3 region has 13 residues. Per germline, CDR1 MNHEY and CDR2 SMNVEV (reference sequence). V trimming: 5 bases; J trimming: 4 bases; junction bases outside the gene matches: 0. CDR3 residues: CASSLAGADTQYF. The CDR3 DNA reads TGTGCCAGCAGTCTAGCGGGAGCAGATACGCAGTATTTT.

V is TRBV3-1 (or the pseudogene TRBV3-2) and J is TRBJ2-3, with 7 bases matching TRBD2. J lost 6 bases, V lost 1 base, and 7 bases had no gene match. Germline V CDR1 and CDR2: LGHDT, YNNKEL (reference sequence). This CDR3 is built from 15 residues. The CDR3: CASSQGTRGWDTQYF. CDR3 in DNA: TGTGCCAGCAGCCAAGGGACTAGGGGCTGGGATACGCAGTATTTT.